These 32 T cell receptor beta chains were all obtained from the same sample, sequenced in a study of T cell clonality in common variable immunodeficiency. Study results and limitations: Fewer deletions and N-nucleotide insertions were reportedly seen in common variable immunodeficiency TCR beta sequences.

Their target antigens are unknown. Clones were sequenced by immunoSEQ multiplex PCR, and TCRdb holds only the in-frame ones, with some missing. The specimen has 25,000 to 35,000 clones, none found just once. Sample: peripheral blood mononuclear cells. The receptors stem from a human donor with common variable immunodeficiency.

In regard to this clone: The CDR3 end lies 3 residues beyond the end of the read and is filled in from the germline J gene. This chain connects TRBV19 to TRBJ2-5; tentatively, D is TRBD1 (5 bases). The V end lost 0 bases, the J end lost 2 bases, and 7 bases lay between the germline ends. The germline CDR1 and CDR2 sequences are LNHDA and SQIVND (reference sequence). The CDR3 is 14 residues long. The CDR3 sequence is CASSIDYRQETQYF. CDR3 DNA (partial): TGTGCCAGTAGTATAGACTACAGGCAAGAGACC.

A remark on this clone: The read terminates 3 residues before the CDR3 end, so the remaining end is supplied by the germline J gene. The J gene is TRBJ1-1, the V gene TRBV19; no clear D. Germline V lookup: CDR1 LNHDA, CDR2 SQIVND (reference sequence). The CDR3 totals 16 residues. CDR3 sequence: CASSINTGEGGGTAFF. Incomplete CDR3 DNA: TGTGCCAGTAGTATAAACACCGGGGAGGGAGGAGGAACG.

This clone has only a few counts. The CDR3 end falls 3 residues outside the read, so it is completed with the germline J gene. The genes are TRBV6-1 and TRBJ2-1; 9 bases are a match to TRBD2. The CDR3 has 15 residues. The germline CDR1 and CDR2 sequences are MNHNS and SASEGT. The ends lost 4 bases at V and 7 bases at J; junction bases unmatched: 8. CDR3 loop: CASSGSSGSLNEQFF. CDR3 DNA, as far as it was read: TGTGCCAGCAGTGGTAGTAGCGGGAGTTTAAATGAG.

Of note for this clone: Read sequence stops 3 residues before the CDR3 end, and the germline J gene provides the missing end. This sequence joins TRBV5-1 and TRBJ2-5, with TRBD1 matching over 10 bases. This CDR3 spans 16 amino acids. The germline CDR1 and CDR2 sequences are SGHRS and YFSETQ. J lost 1 base, V lost 4 bases, and 7 bases had no gene match. Partial CDR3 DNA: TGCGCCAGCAGCCCAGAAGGACAGGGGGGCCAAGAGACC. It yields the protein CASSPEGQGGQET. The full CDR3 reads CASSPEGQGGQETQYF. Drawing the rest from reference TRBV5-1 and TRBJ2-5, the complete variable domain is KAGVTQTPRYLIKTRGQQVTLSCSPISGHRSVSWYQQTPGQGLQFLFEYFSETQRNKGNFPGRFSGRQFSNSRSEMNVSTLELGDSALYLCASSPEGQGGQETQYFGPGTRLLVL.

This clone was seen a few times. From the germline J gene comes the end of the CDR3, since the read stops 3 residues before it. The rearrangement links TRBV20-1 to TRBJ2-7, with D perhaps TRBD1 (5 bases). The V gene's germline CDR1 is DFQATT and CDR2 SNEGSKA (reference sequence). Trimming pared 0 bases from V and 3 bases from J, leaving 15 bases between. The CDR3 is 15 residues long. Partial CDR3 DNA: TGCAGTGCTAGAGAGTCCTCCAGGGCAAGCTACGAG. The encoded protein is CSARESSRASYE. The entire CDR3 reads CSARESSRASYEQYF.

This clone was observed many times. Coverage ceases 3 residues before the CDR3 finishes, and the germline J gene fills in the end. The chain uses TRBV5-1 and TRBJ2-7; possible D gene TRBD1, 6 bases. Germline CDR1 and CDR2: SGHRS and YFSETQ. This CDR3 has 15 residues. V was clipped by 0 bases and J by 5 bases, with 15 bases between them. The CDR3 loop is CASSLGNREMDEQYF. CDR3 bases read: TGCGCCAGCAGCTTGGGAAACAGGGAAATGGACGAG.

This clone was seen more than once but under ten times. The read ends 3 residues shy of where the CDR3 ends; the end is completed using the germline J gene. V gene TRBV18 combines with J gene TRBJ2-7, with D perhaps matching TRBD2 (6 bases). The CDR3 is 14 residues long. CDR1 KGHSH and CDR2 LQKENI come from the germline V gene. V gave up 3 bases and J gave up 3 bases, with 12 bases separating them. Incomplete CDR3 DNA: TGTGCCAGCTCACCGCAGACTAGTCACTACGAG. Encoded protein: CASSPQTSHYE. The full CDR3 is CASSPQTSHYEQYF.

A few counts support this clone. The CDR3 extends 3 residues past the end of the read, so its final part is completed from the germline J gene. Other nucleotide sequences from this sample produce the same CDR3. This sequence joins TRBV5-1 and TRBJ2-7, with 8 nucleotides matching TRBD1. The length of the CDR3 is 16 residues. The junction had 13 bases not matched to a gene; V was cut back by 4 bases and J by 4 bases. Germline CDR1 reads SGHRS; CDR2 reads YFSETQ. CDR3 residues: CASSPARGTGRYEQYF. Partial CDR3 DNA: TGCGCCAGCAGCCCGGCCCGCGGGACAGGAAGGTACGAG.

As to this clone: The read falls 3 residues short of the CDR3 end, and the missing part is taken from the germline J gene. This chain uses TRBV7-8 with TRBJ1-2, with D perhaps matching TRBD1 (6 bases). Deletions cut 1 base from V and 4 bases from J, with 10 bases between. CDR1 is SGHVS and CDR2 is FQNEAQ in the germline V gene. The CDR3 is made up of 14 amino acids. The part of the CDR3 DNA that was read is TGTGCCAGCAGCTTAGGTGGACAGAGCTATGGC. Its protein is CASSLGGQSYG. The whole CDR3 region reads CASSLGGQSYGYTF.

This clone turned up a few times. From the germline J gene comes the end of the CDR3, since the read stops 3 residues before it. The chain combines TRBV19 with TRBJ1-1; TRBD1 agrees at 7 bases. This CDR3 is built from 17 residues. The V and J ends lost 4 bases and 0 bases, in that order; junction bases with no gene match: 11. CDR1 and CDR2 (germline): LNHDA, SQIVND (reference sequence). The chain's CDR3 is CASSTLGKGALNTEAFF. Incomplete CDR3 DNA: TGTGCCAGTAGTACACTGGGAAAGGGGGCCCTGAACACTGAA.

This clone was recorded a few times. The read terminates 3 residues before the CDR3 end, so the remaining end is supplied by the germline J gene. This chain uses TRBV7-9 with TRBJ2-1; 7 nucleotides agree with TRBD2. The V segment lost 3 bases and the J segment 4 bases; nucleotides outside the gene matches: 3. CDR1 is SEHNR and CDR2 is FQNEAQ in the germline V gene (reference sequence). The CDR3 has 14 residues. The CDR3 DNA, read in part, is TGTGCCAGCAGCTTGGCGGGAGAGTACAATGAG. Amino acids: CASSLAGEYNE. From start to end, the CDR3 is CASSLAGEYNEQFF.

This clone came up many times. The CDR3 end lies 3 residues beyond the end of the read and is filled in from the germline J gene. The chain joins TRBV12-3 or TRBV12-4 to TRBJ2-1; 12 bases are shared with TRBD2. J was trimmed by 8 bases and V by 5 bases; bases with no gene match: 7. The CDR3 runs 15 residues. The DNA read from the CDR3 is TGTGCCAGCAGTCTACCGGGACTAGCGGGCGATGAG. Translation gives CASSLPGLAGDE. Given in full, the CDR3 is CASSLPGLAGDEQFF.

A remark on this clone: The missing CDR3 end, 3 residues past where the read stops, is filled in from the germline J gene. The rearrangement uses TRBV7-6 and TRBJ2-5; 7 nucleotides agree with TRBD2. The CDR3 loop spans 18 amino acids. V was pared by 2 bases and J by 3 bases, with 15 bases of the junction left unmatched. Germline V gene data show CDR1 as SGHVS and CDR2 as FNYEAQ. CDR3 sequence: CASSLRGAGTDGKETQYF. The CDR3 bases that were read are TGTGCCAGCAGCTTACGGGGAGCGGGAACGGATGGGAAAGAGACC.

This clone has ten or more counts. The CDR3 end is not reached by the read, which stops 3 residues before it; the germline J gene fills it in. J is TRBJ1-1 and V is TRBV20-1; TRBD1 might be the D (6 bases). Germline V CDR1 and CDR2: DFQATT, SNEGSKA (reference sequence). With 6 bases removed from V and 0 bases from J, the gap between germline ends came to 14 bases. This CDR3 contains 14 residues. CDR3 bases read: TGCAGTGCGTTTAAACAGGGAATGAACACTGAA. Its translation is CSAFKQGMNTE. The entire CDR3 sequence reads CSAFKQGMNTEAFF.

The CDR3 DNA, read in part, is TGTGCCAGTAGGACCCCGGGGTCAACTAATGAAAAA. Protein sequence: CASRTPGSTNEK. The full-length CDR3 reads as CASRTPGSTNEKLFF. The chain uses TRBV19 and TRBJ1-4; D not resolved. Read data end 3 residues before the CDR3 end; the end is taken from the germline J gene. Trimming pared 6 bases from V and 0 bases from J, leaving 11 bases between. The CDR3 runs 15 residues. Germline-derived CDR1 and CDR2 are LNHDA and SQIVND (reference sequence).

This clone was seen more than once but under ten times. The read ends 3 residues shy of where the CDR3 ends; the end is completed using the germline J gene. The chain uses TRBV20-1 and TRBJ2-7, with 7 positions matching TRBD2. The CDR3 length is 15 residues. After removal of 0 bases from V and 3 bases from J, the junction contained 8 bases not matched to a gene. Germline CDR1 and CDR2: DFQATT and SNEGSKA (reference sequence). CDR3 amino acids: CSARDPSGTLYEQYF. CDR3 bases read: TGCAGTGCTAGAGACCCCAGCGGGACGCTCTACGAG.

CDR3 region: CAWSVDISYNSPLHF. The sequenced part of the CDR3 DNA is TGTGCCTGGAGTGTTGACATAAGTTATAATTCACCC. The chain employs TRBV30 and TRBJ1-6; no clear D gene. The read stops 3 residues short of the end of the CDR3; the missing end is completed from the germline J gene. The CDR3 spans 15 residues. The germline gives CDR1 GTSNPN, CDR2 SVGIG (reference sequence). The V end was cut by 0 bases, the J end by 4 bases, with 10 bases between.

About this clone itself: The read falls 3 residues short of the CDR3 end, and the missing part is taken from the germline J gene. The chain links TRBV5-1 to TRBJ2-2; 11 bases are a match to TRBD2. V lost 4 bases and J lost 5; bases outside the gene matches: 7. Germline lookup yields CDR1 SGHRS and CDR2 YFSETQ. The length of the CDR3 is 16 residues. The CDR3 DNA, read in part, is TGCGCCAGCAGCCCGTATGTAGCGGGAGGGACCGGGGAG. Its translation: CASSPYVAGGTGE. The whole CDR3 region reads CASSPYVAGGTGELFF.

In regard to this clone: Coverage ceases 3 residues before the CDR3 finishes, and the germline J gene fills in the end. The V and J genes are TRBV7-2 and TRBJ2-3; D possibly corresponds to TRBD1 (6 bases). Trimming left V 5 bases short and J 0 bases short, with 9 bases between. This CDR3 has 14 amino acids. The germline V gene has CDR1 SGHTA and CDR2 FQGNSA. The CDR3: CASSQGTSTDTQYF. The covered CDR3 bases are TGTGCCAGCAGCCAAGGGACAAGCACAGATACG.

In its sample, this clone ranks as large. The read terminates 3 residues before the CDR3 end, so the remaining end is supplied by the germline J gene. This chain uses TRBV29-1 with TRBJ1-1; D gene uncertain. Trimming left V 4 bases short and J 0 bases short, with 3 bases between. This CDR3 region has 11 residues. Germline V CDR1 and CDR2: SQVTM, ANQGSEA. CDR3 sequence reads: CSVVMNTEAFF. CDR3 DNA, as far as it was read: TGCAGCGTTGTCATGAACACTGAA.

This clone was observed a few times. The CDR3 goes on 3 residues after the read ends, and that part is filled in from the germline J gene. The rearrangement uses TRBV2 and TRBJ2-1; D is possibly TRBD1 (6 bases). The V end lost 0 bases, the J end lost 2 bases, and 11 bases lay between the germline ends. The germline CDR1 and CDR2 sequences are SNHLY and FYNNEI. This CDR3 is 16 amino acids long. CDR3 sequence: CASSEAQDRPYNEQFF. The DNA read from the CDR3 is TGTGCCAGCAGTGAAGCGCAGGACAGACCCTACAATGAG. Together with reference TRBV2 and TRBJ2-1, the CDR3 gives the full variable domain: EPEVTQTPSHQVTQMGQEVILRCVPISNHLYFYWYRQILGQKVEFLVSFYNNEISEKSEIFDDQFSVERPDGSNFTLKIRSTKLEDSAMYFCASSEAQDRPYNEQFFGPGTRLTVL.

This clone has ten or more counts. The read finishes 3 residues shy of the CDR3 end, and the germline J gene is used to complete it. V and J are TRBV30 and TRBJ2-1, with TRBD1 identical over 8 bases. Trimming at V came to 4 bases and at J to 8 bases, leaving 4 bases not matched to a gene. CDR3 length: 12 amino acids. Germline V gene data show CDR1 as GTSNPN and CDR2 as SVGIG (reference sequence). The part of the CDR3 DNA that was read is TGTGCCTGGACCATGGACAGGGATGAG. Its translation is CAWTMDRDE. The CDR3 in full is CAWTMDRDEQFF. The complete variable domain, with remaining parts taken from reference TRBV30 and TRBJ2-1, reads SQTIHQWPATLVQPVGSPLSLECTVEGTSNPNLYWYRQAAGRGLQLLFYSVGIGQISSEVPQNLSASRPQDRQFILSSKKLLLSDSGFYLCAWTMDRDEQFFGPGTRLTVL.

This clone has a count of ten or more. The DNA ends 3 residues before the CDR3 does, and the rest of the CDR3 is filled in from the germline J gene. The rearrangement joins TRBV10-3 to TRBJ2-2, with 8 positions matching TRBD1. Losses at the gene ends were 3 bases for V and 2 bases for J; bases not matched to a gene: 2. The CDR3 covers 15 residues. The germline CDR1 and CDR2 sequences are ENHRY and SYGVKD. The CDR3 loop reads CAISDRGRNTGELFF. Incomplete CDR3 DNA: TGTGCCATCAGTGACAGGGGGCGCAACACCGGGGAG.

A remark on this clone: Read data end 3 residues before the CDR3 end; the end is taken from the germline J gene. The rearrangement uses TRBV20-1 and TRBJ1-1, with D perhaps matching TRBD1 (5 bases). CDR3 length: 12 amino acids. Per the germline V gene, CDR1 is DFQATT and CDR2 is SNEGSKA (reference sequence). The CDR3 is CSARGGVLGAFF. CDR3 DNA (partial): TGCAGTGCTAGAGGGGGGGTACTAGGA.

This clone was counted many times. With the read ending 3 residues before the CDR3 end, the germline J gene is used to fill in that end. The rearrangement uses TRBV28 and TRBJ1-5, with D tentatively TRBD1 (5 bases). The V end was cut by 6 bases, the J end by 3 bases, with 12 bases between. Per the germline V gene, CDR1 is MDHEN and CDR2 is SYDVKM. CDR3 length: 14 residues. Partial CDR3 DNA: TGTGCCAGCAGGCGCACAGGCCCCAATCAGCCC. Its translation is CASRRTGPNQP. The full CDR3 is CASRRTGPNQPQHF.

This clone was counted a few times. The CDR3 end falls 3 residues outside the read, so it is completed with the germline J gene. This rearrangement joins TRBV7-8 to TRBJ2-7; TRBD2 matches 7 bases. The germline V gene encodes CDR1 SGHVS and CDR2 FQNEAQ. V lost 5 bases to trimming and J lost 3 bases; unmatched junction nucleotides: 4. The CDR3 is made up of 13 amino acids. The sequenced CDR3 bases are TGTGCCAGCAGCACGAGCGGGAACTACGAG. Translation gives CASSTSGNYE. The whole CDR3 protein reads CASSTSGNYEQYF.

This clone has only a few counts. The missing CDR3 end, 3 residues past where the read stops, is filled in from the germline J gene. V gene TRBV2 combines with J gene TRBJ2-7; 12 bases map to TRBD1. CDR1 is SNHLY and CDR2 is FYNNEI in the germline V gene. This CDR3 region has 13 residues. The ends lost 8 bases at V and 6 bases at J; junction bases unmatched: 5. The CDR3 protein is CASLRDRGPEQYF. CDR3 DNA, as far as it was read: TGTGCCAGCCTCCGGGACAGGGGGCCCGAG.

This clone was counted many times. The read falls 3 residues short of the CDR3 end, and the missing part is taken from the germline J gene. The chain recombines TRBV19 with TRBJ2-1; D is possibly TRBD2 (6 bases). Per the germline V gene, CDR1 is LNHDA and CDR2 is SQIVND (reference sequence). V lost 5 bases, J lost 4 bases, and 18 bases lay in between. This CDR3 comprises 16 residues. The DNA read from the CDR3 is TGTGCCAGTAGTTTGGGGGGAGAGATTCCTTACAATGAG. As protein: CASSLGGEIPYNE. The entire CDR3 is CASSLGGEIPYNEQFF.

This clone appeared a few times. Read data end 3 residues before the CDR3 end; the end is taken from the germline J gene. The chain combines TRBV2 with TRBJ2-3; 9 bases are shared with TRBD2. J lost 2 bases, V lost 0 bases, and 9 bases had no gene match. Germline CDR1 and CDR2: SNHLY and FYNNEI. The CDR3 spans 18 residues. Partial CDR3 DNA: TGTGCCAGCAGTGAAGCGCTTCGGGCTAGCGGGAACACAGATACG. This sequence encodes CASSEALRASGNTDT. The complete CDR3 reads CASSEALRASGNTDTQYF.

At least ten counts were recorded for this clone. The read ends 3 residues early relative to the CDR3; the germline J gene fills the gap. This chain joins TRBV7-2 and TRBJ2-2; the match to TRBD1 covers 8 bases. With V trimmed by 1 base and J by 4 bases, 2 bases remained unmatched. The CDR3 length is 15 residues. CDR1 SGHTA and CDR2 FQGNSA come from the germline V gene. Partial CDR3 DNA: TGTGCCAGCAGCTTAGGGACAGGGATCACCGGGGAG. Translation gives CASSLGTGITGE. The entire CDR3 protein is CASSLGTGITGELFF.

This clone came up many times. Coverage ceases 3 residues before the CDR3 finishes, and the germline J gene fills in the end. The V and J genes are TRBV5-1 and TRBJ2-3, with no clear D. Germline V gives CDR1 SGHRS, CDR2 YFSETQ. The CDR3 is made up of 15 amino acids. Trimming pared 0 bases from V and 2 bases from J, leaving 10 bases between. Partial CDR3 DNA: TGCGCCAGCAGCTTGGACCCTATCCACACAGATACG. It is translated as CASSLDPIHTDT. The whole CDR3 protein reads CASSLDPIHTDTQYF.

This clone showed up many times. Here the CDR3 reads CASSFRQGAWTEAFF. CDR3 bases read: TGTGCCAGCAGCTTTCGACAGGGGGCTTGGACTGAA. The V gene is TRBV5-5, the J gene TRBJ1-1; the match to TRBD1 covers 10 bases. The read halts 3 residues ahead of the CDR3 end, with the missing end drawn from the germline J gene. There are 15 residues in the CDR3. The germline gives CDR1 SGHKS, CDR2 YYEKEE (reference sequence). Germline trimming cut 2 bases from V and 5 bases from J; bases unmatched to any gene: 6.